This T cell receptor beta chain was identified during a study of early T cells in non-severe SARS-CoV-2 infection. Separate cDNA molecules each had unique molecular identifiers attached to them. TCRdb itself ran the 5' RACE reads through MiXCR, one entry per CDR3 protein. This sample has roughly 120,000 distinct CDR3 sequences; approximately 15% occur once, and the top ten carry around a fifth. This CDR3 has 13 amino acids. CDR1 is MNHEY, CDR2 SVGEGT, per germline. Between the trimmed V and J ends, which lost 7 bases and 6 bases, there was a span of 16 bases. This receptor was taken from an adult who was a healthcare worker with PCR-confirmed SARS-CoV-2 infection or an uninfected control (not recorded which). Sequenced sample: whole blood. The chain combines TRBV6-2 or TRBV6-3 with TRBJ2-7, with TRBD2 as a possible D gene (6 bases). CDR3 in amino acids: CASTGTPQLEQYF. CDR3 coding DNA: TGTGCCAGCACTGGGACTCCCCAGCTCGAGCAGTACTTC.